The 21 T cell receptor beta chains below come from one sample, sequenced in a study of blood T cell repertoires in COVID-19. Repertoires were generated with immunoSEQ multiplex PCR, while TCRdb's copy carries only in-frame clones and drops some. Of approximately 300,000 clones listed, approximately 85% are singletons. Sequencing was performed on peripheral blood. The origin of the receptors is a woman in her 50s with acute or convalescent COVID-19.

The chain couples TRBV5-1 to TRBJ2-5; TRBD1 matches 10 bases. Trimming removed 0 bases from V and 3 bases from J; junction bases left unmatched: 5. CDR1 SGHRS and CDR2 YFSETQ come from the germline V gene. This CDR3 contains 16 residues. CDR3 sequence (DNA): TGCGCCAGCAGCTTGGGTCTCGGACAGGGGGAAGAGACCCAGTACTTC. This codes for CASSLGLGQGEETQYF.

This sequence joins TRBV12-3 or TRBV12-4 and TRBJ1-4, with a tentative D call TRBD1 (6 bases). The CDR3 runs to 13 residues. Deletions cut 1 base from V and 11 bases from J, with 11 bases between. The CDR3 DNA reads TGTGCCAGCAGTTTAGACAGGGTCCGTAAACTGTTTTTT. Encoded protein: CASSLDRVRKLFF.

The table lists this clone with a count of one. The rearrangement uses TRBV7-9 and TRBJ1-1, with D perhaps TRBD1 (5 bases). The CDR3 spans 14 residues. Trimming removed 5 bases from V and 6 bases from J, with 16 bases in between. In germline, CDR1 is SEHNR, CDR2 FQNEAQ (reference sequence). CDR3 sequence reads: CASSPIDKGAEAFF. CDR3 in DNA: TGTGCCAGCAGCCCAATCGACAAAGGGGCTGAAGCTTTCTTT. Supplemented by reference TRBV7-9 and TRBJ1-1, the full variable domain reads DTGVSQNPRHKITKRGQNVTFRCDPISEHNRLYWYRQTLGQGPEFLTYFQNEAQLEKSRLLSDRFSAERPKGSFSTLEIQRTEQGDSAMYLCASSPIDKGAEAFFGQGTRLTVV.

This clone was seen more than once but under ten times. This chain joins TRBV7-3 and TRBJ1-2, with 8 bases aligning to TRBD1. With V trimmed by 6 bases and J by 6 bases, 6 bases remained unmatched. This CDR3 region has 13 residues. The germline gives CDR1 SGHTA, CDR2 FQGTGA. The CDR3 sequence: CASSQDRGHGYTF. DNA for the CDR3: TGTGCCAGCAGTCAAGACAGGGGCCATGGCTACACCTTC.

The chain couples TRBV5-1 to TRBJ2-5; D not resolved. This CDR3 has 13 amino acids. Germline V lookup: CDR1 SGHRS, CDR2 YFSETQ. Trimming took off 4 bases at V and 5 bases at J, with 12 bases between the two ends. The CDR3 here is CASSASGWETQYF. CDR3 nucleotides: TGCGCCAGCAGCGCCTCAGGTTGGGAGACCCAGTACTTC.

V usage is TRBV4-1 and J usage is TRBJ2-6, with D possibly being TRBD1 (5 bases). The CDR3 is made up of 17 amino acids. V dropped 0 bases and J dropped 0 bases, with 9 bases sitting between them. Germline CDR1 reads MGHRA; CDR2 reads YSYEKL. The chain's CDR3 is CASSQESTASGANVLTF. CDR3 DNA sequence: TGCGCCAGCAGCCAAGAGTCGACAGCCTCTGGGGCCAACGTCCTGACTTTC.

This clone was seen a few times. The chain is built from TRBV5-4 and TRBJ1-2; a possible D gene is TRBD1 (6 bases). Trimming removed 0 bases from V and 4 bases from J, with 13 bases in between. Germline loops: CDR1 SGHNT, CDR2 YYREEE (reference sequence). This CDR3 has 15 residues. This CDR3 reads CASSLALGGSYGYTF. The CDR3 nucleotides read TGTGCCAGCAGCTTGGCCCTAGGGGGAAGCTATGGCTACACCTTC.

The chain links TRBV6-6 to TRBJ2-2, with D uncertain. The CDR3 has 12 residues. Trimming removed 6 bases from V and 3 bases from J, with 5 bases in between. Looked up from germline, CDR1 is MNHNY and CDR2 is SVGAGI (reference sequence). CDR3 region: CASRRDTGELFF. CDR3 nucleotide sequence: TGTGCCAGCAGACGGGACACCGGGGAGCTGTTTTTT.

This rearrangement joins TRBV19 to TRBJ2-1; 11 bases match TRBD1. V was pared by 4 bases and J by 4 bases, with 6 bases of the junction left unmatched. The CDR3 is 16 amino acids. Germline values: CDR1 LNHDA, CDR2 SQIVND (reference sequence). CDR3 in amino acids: CASSTHRDRGYNEQFF. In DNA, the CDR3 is TGTGCCAGTAGTACCCACCGGGACAGGGGGTACAATGAGCAGTTCTTC.

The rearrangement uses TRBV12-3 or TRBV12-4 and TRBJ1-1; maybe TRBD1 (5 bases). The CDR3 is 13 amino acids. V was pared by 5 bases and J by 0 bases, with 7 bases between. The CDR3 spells CASSADMNTEAFF. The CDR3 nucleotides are TGTGCCAGCAGTGCGGACATGAACACTGAAGCTTTCTTT.

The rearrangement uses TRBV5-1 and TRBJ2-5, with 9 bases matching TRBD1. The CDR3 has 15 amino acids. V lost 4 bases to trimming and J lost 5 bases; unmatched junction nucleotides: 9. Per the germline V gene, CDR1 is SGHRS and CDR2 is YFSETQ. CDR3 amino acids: CASSVTGGWGETQYF. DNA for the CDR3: TGCGCCAGCAGCGTCACAGGGGGCTGGGGCGAGACCCAGTACTTC.

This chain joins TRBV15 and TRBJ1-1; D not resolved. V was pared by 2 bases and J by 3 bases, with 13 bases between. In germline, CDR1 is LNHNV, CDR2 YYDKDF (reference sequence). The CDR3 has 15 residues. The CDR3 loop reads CATSRPSRVDTEAFF. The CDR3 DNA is TGTGCCACCAGCAGACCCAGCCGGGTGGACACTGAAGCTTTCTTT.

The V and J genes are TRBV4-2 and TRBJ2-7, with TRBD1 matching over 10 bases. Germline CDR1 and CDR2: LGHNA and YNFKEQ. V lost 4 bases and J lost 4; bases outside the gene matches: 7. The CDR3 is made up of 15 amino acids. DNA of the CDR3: TGTGCCAGCAGCCTTCAGCCGGGACAGGGGTACGAGCAGTACTTC. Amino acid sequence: CASSLQPGQGYEQYF.

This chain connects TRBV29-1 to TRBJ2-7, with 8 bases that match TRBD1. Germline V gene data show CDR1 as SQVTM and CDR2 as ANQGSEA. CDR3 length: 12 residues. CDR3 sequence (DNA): TGCAGTGGTTCGACAGGGGAGTACGAGCAGTACTTC. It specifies CSGSTGEYEQYF.

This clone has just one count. The CDR3 region has the DNA TGTGCCAGCAGTGAATTCCCAGACGAGCAGTACTTC. Its protein is CASSEFPDEQYF. V is TRBV2 and J is TRBJ2-7, with D unclear. The CDR3 sequence is 12 residues long. V lost 2 bases and J lost 5, with 7 bases in between. Germline V gene data show CDR1 as SNHLY and CDR2 as FYNNEI.

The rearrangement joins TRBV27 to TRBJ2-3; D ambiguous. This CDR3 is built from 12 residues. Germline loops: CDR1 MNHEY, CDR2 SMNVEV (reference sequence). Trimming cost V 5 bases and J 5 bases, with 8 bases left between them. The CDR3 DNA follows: TGTGCCAGCAGTCCATCGGGAGATACGCAGTATTTT. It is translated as CASSPSGDTQYF.

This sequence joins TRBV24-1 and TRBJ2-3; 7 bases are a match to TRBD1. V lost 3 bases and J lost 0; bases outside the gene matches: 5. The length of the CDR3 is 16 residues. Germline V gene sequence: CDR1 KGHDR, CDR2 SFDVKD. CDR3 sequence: CATSDMTGSSTDTQYF. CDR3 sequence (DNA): TGTGCCACCAGTGATATGACAGGGAGTAGCACAGATACGCAGTATTTT.

CDR3 nucleotides: TGCGCCAGCAGCCAAGGGGGGGGAAGCAATCAGCCCCAGCATTTT. It encodes CASSQGGGSNQPQHF. The chain combines TRBV4-1 with TRBJ1-5, with D possibly matching TRBD1 (5 bases). The CDR3 runs 15 residues. Germline values: CDR1 MGHRA, CDR2 YSYEKL. Trimming shortened V by 1 base and J by 1 base, and 8 bases separated the two germline ends.

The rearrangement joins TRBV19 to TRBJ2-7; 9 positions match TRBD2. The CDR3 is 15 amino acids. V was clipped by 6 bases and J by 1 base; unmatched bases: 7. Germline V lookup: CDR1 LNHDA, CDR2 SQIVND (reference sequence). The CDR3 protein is CASRKTSGRSYEQYF. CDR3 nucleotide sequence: TGTGCCAGTAGGAAGACTAGCGGCCGTTCCTACGAGCAGTACTTC. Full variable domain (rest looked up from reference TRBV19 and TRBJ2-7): DGGITQSPKYLFRKEGQNVTLSCEQNLNHDAMYWYRQDPGQGLRLIYYSQIVNDFQKGDIAEGYSVSREKKESFPLTVTSAQKNPTAFYLCASRKTSGRSYEQYFGPGTRLTVT.

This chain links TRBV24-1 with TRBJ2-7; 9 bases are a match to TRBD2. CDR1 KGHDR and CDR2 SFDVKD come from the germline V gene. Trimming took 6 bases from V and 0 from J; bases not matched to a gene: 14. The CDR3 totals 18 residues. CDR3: CATSQFGGREVSSYEQYF. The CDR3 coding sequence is TGTGCCACCAGTCAGTTTGGCGGGAGGGAAGTTAGCTCCTACGAGCAGTACTTC.

DNA of the CDR3: TGTGCCAGTACCCCCACAGGGGCCGGGTATGGCTACACCTTC. This codes for CASTPTGAGYGYTF. The genes are TRBV19 and TRBJ1-2, with 7 bases aligning to TRBD1. The CDR3 covers 14 residues. The V segment lost 7 bases and the J segment 5 bases; nucleotides outside the gene matches: 10. The V gene's germline CDR1 is LNHDA and CDR2 SQIVND (reference sequence).